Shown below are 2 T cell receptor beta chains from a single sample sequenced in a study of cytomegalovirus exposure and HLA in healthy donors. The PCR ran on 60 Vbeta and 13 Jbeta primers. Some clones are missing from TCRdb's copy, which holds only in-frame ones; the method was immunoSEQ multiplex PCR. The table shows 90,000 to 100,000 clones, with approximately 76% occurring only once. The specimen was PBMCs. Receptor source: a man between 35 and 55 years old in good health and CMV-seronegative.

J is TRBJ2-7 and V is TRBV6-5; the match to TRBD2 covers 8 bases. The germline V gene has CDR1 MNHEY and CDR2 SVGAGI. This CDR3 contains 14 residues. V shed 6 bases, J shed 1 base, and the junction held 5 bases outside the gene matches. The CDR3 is CASRETSGSYEQYF. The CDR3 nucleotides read TGTGCCAGCAGAGAAACTAGCGGTTCCTACGAGCAGTACTTC.

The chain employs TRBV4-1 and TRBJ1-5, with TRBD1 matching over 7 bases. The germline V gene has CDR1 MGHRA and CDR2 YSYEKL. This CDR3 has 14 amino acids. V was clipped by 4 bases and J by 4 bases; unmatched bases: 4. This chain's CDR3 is CASSRKTGNQPQHF. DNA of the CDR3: TGCGCCAGCAGCCGAAAGACAGGGAATCAGCCCCAGCATTTT.